The entry that follows covers one T cell receptor beta chain sequence. After removal of 0 bases from V and 2 bases from J, the junction contained 1 base not matched to a gene. The V gene's germline CDR1 is SGHRS and CDR2 YFSETQ. The length of the CDR3 is 14 residues. The data belong to a study of STAT5B mutations in CD4+ large granular lymphocyte leukemia. About the research overall: Among healthy donors, a particular HLA allele went with more CDR3 'QG' motifs.

This was a survey-level run. The method was immunoSEQ multiplex PCR; TCRdb's version includes in-frame clones alone and lacks a portion of them. The top ten hold about 0.6% of the sample, which has 20,000 to 25,000 clones, about two thirds seen once. The sample taken for sequencing was CD4+ T cells from blood buffy coats. This receptor was identified in a human donor in good health. The chain uses TRBV5-1 and TRBJ2-5; 7 nucleotides match TRBD2. The CDR3 is CASSLGTSQETQYF. The CDR3 bases are TGCGCCAGCAGCTTGGGGACTAGTCAAGAGACCCAGTACTTC.